One and the same sample provided the 8 T cell receptor beta chains below, sequenced in a study of T cell responses to AZD1222 COVID-19 vaccine. Method: immunoSEQ multiplex PCR; TCRdb's copy keeps in-frame clones and lacks some. Altogether around 160,000 clones are present, 85% to 95% being singletons, with the ten largest covering approximately 4.6%. The starting material was peripheral blood, obtained 28 days after the second AZD1222 dose. The receptors were gathered from an adult who received the AZD1222 COVID-19 vaccine.

The rearrangement uses TRBV7-8 and TRBJ2-7; D is ambiguous. V lost 1 base and J 4 bases, leaving 8 bases between the germline ends. From germline, CDR1 is SGHVS and CDR2 FQNEAQ. CDR3 length: 13 residues. The CDR3 protein is CASSLELSYEQYF. In DNA form, the CDR3 reads TGTGCCAGCAGCTTAGAGCTGTCGTACGAGCAGTACTTC.

The rearrangement joins TRBV6-5 to TRBJ2-7, with D tentatively TRBD2 (6 bases). The CDR3 contains 11 residues. Trimming stripped 6 bases from V and 7 bases from J, with 10 bases between. Germline loops: CDR1 MNHEY, CDR2 SVGAGI. The CDR3 protein is CASRKGGEQYF. CDR3 DNA sequence: TGTGCCAGCAGAAAAGGAGGGGAGCAGTACTTC.

This chain uses TRBV19 with TRBJ2-3, with no clear D. The CDR3 spans 11 residues. V was pared by 6 bases and J by 6 bases, with 7 bases between. Looked up from germline, CDR1 is LNHDA and CDR2 is SQIVND (reference sequence). CDR3 sequence (DNA): TGTGCCAGTAGCGGGTGGGATACGCAGTATTTT. Translation gives CASSGWDTQYF.

This chain links TRBV15 with TRBJ2-4; tentatively, D is TRBD2 (7 bases). Germline assignment: CDR1 LNHNV and CDR2 YYDKDF (reference sequence). The V gene lost 3 bases and the J gene lost 3 bases, with 18 bases spanning the gap. The CDR3 is 17 amino acids. The CDR3 nucleotides are TGTGCCACCAGCAGCGGCAAGGGGGAGGGCGACAAAAACATTCAGTACTTC. The encoded protein is CATSSGKGEGDKNIQYF.

Notes on this clone: At one end, the junction sequence differs from germline, possibly due to a read error. The V and J genes are TRBV30 and TRBJ1-1; D is unresolved. Germline V lookup: CDR1 GTSNPN, CDR2 SVGIG (reference sequence). The CDR3 spans 10 residues. CDR3 sequence: CAWSWVDFAF. In DNA, the CDR3 is TGTGCCTGGAGTTGGGTGGATTTTGCTTTT.

The chain uses TRBV20-1 and TRBJ2-5; D is unresolved. The CDR3 runs to 11 residues. The ends were cut back, 6 bases at V and 2 bases at J, with 7 bases in the middle. The germline V gene encodes CDR1 DFQATT and CDR2 SNEGSKA (reference sequence). Here the CDR3 DNA reads TGCAGTGCCCCCCCACAAGAGACCCAGTACTTC. Translation gives CSAPPQETQYF.

This chain joins TRBV2 and TRBJ1-1; D uncertain. The CDR3 loop spans 13 amino acids. V lost 4 bases, J lost 6 bases, and 12 bases lay in between. The V gene's germline CDR1 is SNHLY and CDR2 FYNNEI. The CDR3 protein is CASSVSVMAEAFF. The CDR3 DNA reads as TGTGCCAGCAGTGTATCGGTGATGGCTGAAGCTTTCTTT.

V is TRBV5-6 and J is TRBJ2-7, with D unclear. The CDR3 spans 13 residues. Trimming shortened V by 2 bases and J by 2 bases, and 8 bases separated the two germline ends. The germline V gene has CDR1 SGHDT and CDR2 YYEEEE. The CDR3 here is CASSLRLTYEQYF. As DNA, the CDR3 is TGTGCCAGCAGCTTAAGGCTTACCTACGAGCAGTACTTC.